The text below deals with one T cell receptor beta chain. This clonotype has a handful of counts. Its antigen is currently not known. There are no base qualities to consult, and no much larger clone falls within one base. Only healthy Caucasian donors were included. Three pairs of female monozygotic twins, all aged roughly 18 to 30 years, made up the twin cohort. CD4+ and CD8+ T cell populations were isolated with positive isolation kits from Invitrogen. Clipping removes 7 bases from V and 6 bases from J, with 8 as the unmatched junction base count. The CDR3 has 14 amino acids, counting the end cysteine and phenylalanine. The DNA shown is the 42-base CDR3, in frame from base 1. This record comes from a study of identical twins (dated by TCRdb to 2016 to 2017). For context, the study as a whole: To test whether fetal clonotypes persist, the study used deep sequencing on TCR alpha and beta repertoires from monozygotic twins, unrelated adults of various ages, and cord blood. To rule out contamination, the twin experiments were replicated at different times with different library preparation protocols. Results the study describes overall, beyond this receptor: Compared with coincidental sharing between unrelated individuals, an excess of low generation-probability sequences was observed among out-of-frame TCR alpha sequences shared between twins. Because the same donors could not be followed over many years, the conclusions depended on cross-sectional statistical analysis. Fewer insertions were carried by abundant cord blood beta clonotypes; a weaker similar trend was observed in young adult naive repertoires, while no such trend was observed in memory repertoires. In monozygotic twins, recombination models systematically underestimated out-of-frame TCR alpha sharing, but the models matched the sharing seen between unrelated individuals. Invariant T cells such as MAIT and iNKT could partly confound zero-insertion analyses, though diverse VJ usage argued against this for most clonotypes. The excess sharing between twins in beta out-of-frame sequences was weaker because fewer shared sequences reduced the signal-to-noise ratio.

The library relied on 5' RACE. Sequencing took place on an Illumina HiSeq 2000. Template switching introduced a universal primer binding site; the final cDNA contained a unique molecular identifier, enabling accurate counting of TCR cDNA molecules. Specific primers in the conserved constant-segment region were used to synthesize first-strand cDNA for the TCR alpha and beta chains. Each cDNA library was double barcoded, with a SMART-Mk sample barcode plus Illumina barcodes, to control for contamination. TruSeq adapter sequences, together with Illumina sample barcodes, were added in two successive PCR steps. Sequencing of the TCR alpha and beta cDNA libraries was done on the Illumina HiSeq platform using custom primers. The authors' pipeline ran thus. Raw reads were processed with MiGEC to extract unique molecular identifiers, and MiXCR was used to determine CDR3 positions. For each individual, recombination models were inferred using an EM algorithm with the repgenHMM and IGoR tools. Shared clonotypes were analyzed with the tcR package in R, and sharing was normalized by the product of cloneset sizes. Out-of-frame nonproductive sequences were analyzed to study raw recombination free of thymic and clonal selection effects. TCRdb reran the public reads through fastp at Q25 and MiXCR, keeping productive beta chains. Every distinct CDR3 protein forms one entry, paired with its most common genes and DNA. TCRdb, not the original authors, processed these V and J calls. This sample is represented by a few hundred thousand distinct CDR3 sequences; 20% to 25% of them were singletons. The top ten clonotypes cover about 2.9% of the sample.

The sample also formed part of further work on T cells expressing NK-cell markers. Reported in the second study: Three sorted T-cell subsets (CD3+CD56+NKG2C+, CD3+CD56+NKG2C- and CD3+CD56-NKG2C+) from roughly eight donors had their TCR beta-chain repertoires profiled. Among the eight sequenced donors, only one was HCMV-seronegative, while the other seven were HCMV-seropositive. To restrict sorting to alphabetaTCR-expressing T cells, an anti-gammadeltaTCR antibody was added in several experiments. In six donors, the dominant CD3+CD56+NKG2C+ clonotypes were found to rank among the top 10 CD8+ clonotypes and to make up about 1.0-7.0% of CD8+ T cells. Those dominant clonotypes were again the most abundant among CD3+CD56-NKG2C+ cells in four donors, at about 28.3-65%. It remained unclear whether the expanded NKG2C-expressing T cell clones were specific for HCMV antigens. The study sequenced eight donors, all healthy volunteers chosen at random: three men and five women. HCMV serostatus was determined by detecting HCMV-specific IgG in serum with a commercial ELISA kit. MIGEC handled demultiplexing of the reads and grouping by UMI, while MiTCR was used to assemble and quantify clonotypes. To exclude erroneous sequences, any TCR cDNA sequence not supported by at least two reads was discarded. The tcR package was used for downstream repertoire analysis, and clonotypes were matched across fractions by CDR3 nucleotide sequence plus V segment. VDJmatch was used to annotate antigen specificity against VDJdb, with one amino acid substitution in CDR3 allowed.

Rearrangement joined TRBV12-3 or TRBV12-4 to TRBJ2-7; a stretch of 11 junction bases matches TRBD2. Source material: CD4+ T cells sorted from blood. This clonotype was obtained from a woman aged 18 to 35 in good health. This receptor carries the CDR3 CASMERLAGSEQYF. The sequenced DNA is TGTGCCAGCATGGAGAGACTAGCGGGATCCGAGCAGTACTTC.